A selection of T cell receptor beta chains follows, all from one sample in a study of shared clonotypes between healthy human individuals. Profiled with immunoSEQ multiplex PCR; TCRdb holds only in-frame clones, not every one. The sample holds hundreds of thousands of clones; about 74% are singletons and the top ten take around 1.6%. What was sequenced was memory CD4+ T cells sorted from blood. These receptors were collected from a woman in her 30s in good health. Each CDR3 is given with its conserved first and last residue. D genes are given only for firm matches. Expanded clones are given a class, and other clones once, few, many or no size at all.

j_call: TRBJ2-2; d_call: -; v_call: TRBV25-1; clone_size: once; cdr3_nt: TGTGCCAGCAGTGAATTGGGACTGAACACCGGGGAGCTGTTTTTT; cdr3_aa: CASSELGLNTGELFF
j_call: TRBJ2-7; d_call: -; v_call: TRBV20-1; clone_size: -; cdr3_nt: TGCAGTGCACGTCCGGGCAGGGAGCAGTACTTC; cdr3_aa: CSARPGREQYF
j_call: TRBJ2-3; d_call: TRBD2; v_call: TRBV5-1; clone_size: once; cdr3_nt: TGCGCCAGCAGCTTTGGTCTTCTTGGGAGGGCCGTAGATACGCAGTATTTT; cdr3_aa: CASSFGLLGRAVDTQYF
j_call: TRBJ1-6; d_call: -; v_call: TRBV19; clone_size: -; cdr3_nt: TGTGCCAGTAGTATGGAGCATTCACCCCTCCACTTT; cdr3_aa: CASSMEHSPLHF
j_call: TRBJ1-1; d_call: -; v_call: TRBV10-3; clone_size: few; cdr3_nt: TGTGCCATCAGTGAAGTGGAAGGTGAAGCTTTCTTT; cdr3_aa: CAISEVEGEAFF
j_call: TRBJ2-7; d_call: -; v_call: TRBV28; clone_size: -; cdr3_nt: TGTGCCAGCAGTCAAGGGGTGCCACTCAATTACGAGCAGTACTTC; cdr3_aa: CASSQGVPLNYEQYF
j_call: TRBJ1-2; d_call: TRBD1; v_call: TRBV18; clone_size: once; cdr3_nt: TGTGCCAGCTCCCTCTTTTCCGGACAGGGGGATGAGTATGGCTACACCTTC; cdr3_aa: CASSLFSGQGDEYGYTF
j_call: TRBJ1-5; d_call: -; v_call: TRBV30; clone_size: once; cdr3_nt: TGTGCCTGGAGCACACAGGAGAATCAGCCCCAGCATTTT; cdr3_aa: CAWSTQENQPQHF
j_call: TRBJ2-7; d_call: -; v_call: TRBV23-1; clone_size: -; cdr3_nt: TGCGCCAGCAGTCCTCCGTCACACCGTCGCTTCCTGACACCCTACGAGCAGTACTTC; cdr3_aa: CASSPPSHRRFLTPYEQYF
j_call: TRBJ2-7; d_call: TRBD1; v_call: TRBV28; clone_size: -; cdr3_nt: TGTGCCAGCGTTGGACAGGCCTACGAGCAGTACTTC; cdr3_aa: CASVGQAYEQYF
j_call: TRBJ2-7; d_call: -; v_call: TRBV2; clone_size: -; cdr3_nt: TGTGCCAGCAGTGTTTATGACGAGCAGTACTTC; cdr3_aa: CASSVYDEQYF
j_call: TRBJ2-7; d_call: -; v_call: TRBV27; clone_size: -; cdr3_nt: TGTGCCAGCAGTAACCAGGGTAGGGCCTACGAGCAGTACTTC; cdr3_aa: CASSNQGRAYEQYF
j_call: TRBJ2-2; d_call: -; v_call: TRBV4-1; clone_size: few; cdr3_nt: TGCGCCAGCAGCCAAGACAGTCATAACACCGGGGAGCTGTTTTTT; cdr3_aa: CASSQDSHNTGELFF
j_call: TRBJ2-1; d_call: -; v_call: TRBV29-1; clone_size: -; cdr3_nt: TGCAGCGTTACGGATCTGTACAATGAGCAGTTCTTC; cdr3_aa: CSVTDLYNEQFF
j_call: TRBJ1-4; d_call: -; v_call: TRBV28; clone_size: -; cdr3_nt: TGTGCCAGCAGTACTCTGGGAGAGGGTAATGAAAAACTGTTTTTT; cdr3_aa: CASSTLGEGNEKLFF
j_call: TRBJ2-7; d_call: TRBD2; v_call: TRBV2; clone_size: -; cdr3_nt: TGTGCCAGCAGGGATAGCGGGCCCTACGAGCAGTACTTC; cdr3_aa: CASRDSGPYEQYF
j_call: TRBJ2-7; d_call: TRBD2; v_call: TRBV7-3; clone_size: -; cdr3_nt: TGTGCCAGCAGCTTAGTGGTGACGGGGGGCTCCTACGAGCAGTACTTC; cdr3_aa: CASSLVVTGGSYEQYF
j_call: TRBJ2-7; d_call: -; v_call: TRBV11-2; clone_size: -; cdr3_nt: TGTGCCAGCAGCTCCGTACGAAGGACGGGCTACGAGCAGTACTTC; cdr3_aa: CASSSVRRTGYEQYF
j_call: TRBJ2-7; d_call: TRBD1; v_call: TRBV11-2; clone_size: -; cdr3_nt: TGTGCCAGCAGCTTATTCAGGGGGCTATCCTACGAGCAGTACTTC; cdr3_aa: CASSLFRGLSYEQYF
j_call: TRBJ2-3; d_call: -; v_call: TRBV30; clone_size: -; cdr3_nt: TGTGCCTGGAGCCATGACCGCAAGGATACGCAGTATTTT; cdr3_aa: CAWSHDRKDTQYF
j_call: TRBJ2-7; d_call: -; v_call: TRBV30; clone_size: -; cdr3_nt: TGTGCCTGGAGTCGGTGGGCCGCCTACGAGCAGTACTTC; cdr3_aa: CAWSRWAAYEQYF
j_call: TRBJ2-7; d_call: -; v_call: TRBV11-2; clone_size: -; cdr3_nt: TGTGCCAGCAGACTTCATTGGGAGCAGTACTTC; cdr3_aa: CASRLHWEQYF
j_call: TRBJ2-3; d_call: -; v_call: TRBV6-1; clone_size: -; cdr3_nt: TGTGCCAGCAGTGAGAGTTTGAGGGAAACAGATACGCAGTATTTT; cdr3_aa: CASSESLRETDTQYF
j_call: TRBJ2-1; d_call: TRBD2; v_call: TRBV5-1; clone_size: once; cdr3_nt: TGCGCCAGCAGCTATGGACTAGCGGGAGTCAATGAGCAGTTCTTC; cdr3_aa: CASSYGLAGVNEQFF
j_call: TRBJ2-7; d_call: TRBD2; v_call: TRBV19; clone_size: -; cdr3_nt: TGTGCCAGCCGACTAGCGGACTCCTACGAGCAGTACTTC; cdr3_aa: CASRLADSYEQYF
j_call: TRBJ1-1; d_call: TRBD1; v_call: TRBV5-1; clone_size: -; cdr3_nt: TGCGCCAGCAGCTTGGCCGGGCAGGGGGCCACTGAAGCTTTCTTT; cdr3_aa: CASSLAGQGATEAFF
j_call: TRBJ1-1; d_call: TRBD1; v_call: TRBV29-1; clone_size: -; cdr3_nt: TGCAGCACGGGACAGTGGACGAACACTGAAGCTTTCTTT; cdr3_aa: CSTGQWTNTEAFF
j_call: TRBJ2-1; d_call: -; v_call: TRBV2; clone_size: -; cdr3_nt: TGTGCCAGCAGTGAAGAGCCTAGCGCTTATTCGCAGCAGTTCTTC; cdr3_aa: CASSEEPSAYSQQFF
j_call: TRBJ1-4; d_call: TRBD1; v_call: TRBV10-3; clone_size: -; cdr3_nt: TGTGCCATCAGATCCGGGACAGATAATGAAAAACTGTTTTTT; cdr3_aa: CAIRSGTDNEKLFF
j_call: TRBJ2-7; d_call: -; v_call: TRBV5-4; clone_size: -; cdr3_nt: TGTGCCAGCAGCTTGGTGGGGGGACGTCGGCAGTACTTC; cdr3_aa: CASSLVGGRRQYF
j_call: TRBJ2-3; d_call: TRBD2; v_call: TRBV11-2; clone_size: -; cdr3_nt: TGTGCCAGCAGCCTGGAGGACAGGTCTAGCGGGAGGGTGACAGATACGCAGTATTTT; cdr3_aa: CASSLEDRSSGRVTDTQYF
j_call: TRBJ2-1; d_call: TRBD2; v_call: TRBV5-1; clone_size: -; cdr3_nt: TGCGCCAGCAGCTTGTCCAGCGGGGGCTACAATGAGCAGTTCTTC; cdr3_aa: CASSLSSGGYNEQFF
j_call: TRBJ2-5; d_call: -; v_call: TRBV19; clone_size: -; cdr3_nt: TGTGCCACCACTAGGACAGCACAAGGGGAGACCCAGTACTTC; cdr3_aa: CATTRTAQGETQYF
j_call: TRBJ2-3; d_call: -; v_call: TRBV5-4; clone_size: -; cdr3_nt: TGTGCCAGCAGCTTGGGAGGCGCAGATACGCAGTATTTT; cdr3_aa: CASSLGGADTQYF
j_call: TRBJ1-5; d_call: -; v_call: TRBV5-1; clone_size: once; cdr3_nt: TGCGCCAGCAGCTTGGCCGGGACGAGCAATCAGCCCCAGCATTTT; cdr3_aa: CASSLAGTSNQPQHF
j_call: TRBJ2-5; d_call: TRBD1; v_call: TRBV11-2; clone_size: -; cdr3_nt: TGTGCCAGCAGCATACAGGGGGAGACCCAGTACTTC; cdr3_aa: CASSIQGETQYF
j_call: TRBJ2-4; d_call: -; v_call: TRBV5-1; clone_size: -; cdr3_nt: TGCGCCAGCAGCTTGAAAGGGTGGCGGGACGTCATTCAGTACTTC; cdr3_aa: CASSLKGWRDVIQYF
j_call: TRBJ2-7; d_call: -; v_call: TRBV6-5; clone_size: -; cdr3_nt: TGTGCCAGCAGTGCTGACTACGAGCAGTACTTC; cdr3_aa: CASSADYEQYF
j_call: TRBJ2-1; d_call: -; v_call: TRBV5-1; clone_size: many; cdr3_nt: TGCGCCAGCAGCTTGGACAGTACCTCCTACAATGAGCAGTTCTTC; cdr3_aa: CASSLDSTSYNEQFF
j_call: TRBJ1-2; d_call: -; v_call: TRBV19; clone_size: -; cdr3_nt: TGTGCCAGTAGTACCCCAGGGGCGGGGGACTATGGCTACACCTTC; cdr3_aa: CASSTPGAGDYGYTF
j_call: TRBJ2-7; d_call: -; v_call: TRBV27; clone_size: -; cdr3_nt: TGTGCCAGCAGGGGTCGGAGGGGGTTTGACGAGCAGTACTTC; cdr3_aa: CASRGRRGFDEQYF
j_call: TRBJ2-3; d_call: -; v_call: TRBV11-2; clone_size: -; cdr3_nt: TGTGCCAGCAGCTCGAACCCCTCGGGAGATACGCAGTATTTT; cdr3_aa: CASSSNPSGDTQYF
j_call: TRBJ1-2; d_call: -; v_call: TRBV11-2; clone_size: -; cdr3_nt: TGTGCCAGCAGCCCCCACCTGGATACCTATGGCTACACCTTC; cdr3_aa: CASSPHLDTYGYTF
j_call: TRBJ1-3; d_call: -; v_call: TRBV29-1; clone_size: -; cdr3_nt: TGCAGCGTTAGGGCCGCTGGAAACACCATATATTTT; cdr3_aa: CSVRAAGNTIYF
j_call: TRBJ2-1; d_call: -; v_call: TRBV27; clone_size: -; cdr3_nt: TGTGCCAGCAGTTTATCGGGTTCTTTAGAGTACAATGAGCAGTTCTTC; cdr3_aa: CASSLSGSLEYNEQFF
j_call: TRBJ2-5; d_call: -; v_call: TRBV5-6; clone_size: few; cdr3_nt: TGTGCCAGCAGCTATCCTCAAGAGACCCAGTACTTC; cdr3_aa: CASSYPQETQYF
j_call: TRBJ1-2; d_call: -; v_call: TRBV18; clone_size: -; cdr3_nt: TGTGCCAGCTCACCATCGCAGAAGGGCTACACCTTC; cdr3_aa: CASSPSQKGYTF
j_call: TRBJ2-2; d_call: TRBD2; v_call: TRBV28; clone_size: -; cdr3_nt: TGTGCCAGCAGTCTAGCGGGAGGAACCGGGGAGCTGTTTTTT; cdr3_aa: CASSLAGGTGELFF